This record looks at one TCR beta chain sequence and its context. From germline, CDR1 is LGHDT and CDR2 YNNKEL (reference sequence). Trimming took 4 bases from V and 4 from J; bases not matched to a gene: 3. The CDR3 contains 14 residues. This specimen comes from a study of blood T cell repertoires in COVID-19. Sequencing was performed with immunoSEQ multiplex PCR; in TCRdb, only in-frame clones are kept and a portion is missing. The table has approximately 500,000 clones, approximately 88% seen once. The sequencing input was peripheral blood. The gene calls are TRBV3-1 (or the pseudogene TRBV3-2) and TRBJ1-1, with 10 bases matching TRBD1. The sequence came from a woman aged 50 to 65 with COVID-19, enrolled during active disease. CDR3 amino acids: CASSRGQGSTEAFF. As DNA, the CDR3 is TGTGCCAGCAGCCGGGGACAGGGGTCCACTGAAGCTTTCTTT.